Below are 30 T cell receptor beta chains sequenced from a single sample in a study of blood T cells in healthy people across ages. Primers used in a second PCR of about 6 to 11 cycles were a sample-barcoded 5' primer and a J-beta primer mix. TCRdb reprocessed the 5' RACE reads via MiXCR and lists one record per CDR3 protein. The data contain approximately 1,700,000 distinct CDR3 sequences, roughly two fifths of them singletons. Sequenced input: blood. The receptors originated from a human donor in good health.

The CDR3 DNA is TGTGCCAGCAGGTCAAGGGTAGCCCAAGAGACCCAGTACTTC. This codes for CASRSRVAQETQYF. The rearrangement joins TRBV7-2 to TRBJ2-5, with unresolved D. Trimming stripped 6 bases from V and 1 base from J, with 12 bases between. The CDR3 spans 14 residues. In germline, CDR1 is SGHTA, CDR2 FQGNSA.

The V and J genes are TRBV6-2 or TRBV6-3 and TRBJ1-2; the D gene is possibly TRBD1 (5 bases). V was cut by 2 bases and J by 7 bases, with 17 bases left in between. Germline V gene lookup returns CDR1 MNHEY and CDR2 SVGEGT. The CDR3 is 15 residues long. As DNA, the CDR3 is TGTGCCAGCAGTTACCCCACAGGAGGTTCGAGTGGCTACACCTTC. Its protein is CASSYPTGGSSGYTF.

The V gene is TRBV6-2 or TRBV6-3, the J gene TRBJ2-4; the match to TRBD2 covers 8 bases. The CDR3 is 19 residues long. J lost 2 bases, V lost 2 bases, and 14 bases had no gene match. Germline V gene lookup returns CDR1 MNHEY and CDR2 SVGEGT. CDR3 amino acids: CASSYLYSTSAGSKNIQYF. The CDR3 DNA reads TGTGCCAGCAGTTACCTCTATTCGACTAGCGCTGGGTCCAAAAACATTCAGTACTTC.

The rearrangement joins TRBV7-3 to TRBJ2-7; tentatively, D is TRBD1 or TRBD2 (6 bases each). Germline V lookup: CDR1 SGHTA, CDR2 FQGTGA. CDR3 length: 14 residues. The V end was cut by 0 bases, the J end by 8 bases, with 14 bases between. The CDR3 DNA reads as TGTGCCAGCAGCTTAACCCCGGGGGCTGGGAAGCAGTACTTC. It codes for CASSLTPGAGKQYF.

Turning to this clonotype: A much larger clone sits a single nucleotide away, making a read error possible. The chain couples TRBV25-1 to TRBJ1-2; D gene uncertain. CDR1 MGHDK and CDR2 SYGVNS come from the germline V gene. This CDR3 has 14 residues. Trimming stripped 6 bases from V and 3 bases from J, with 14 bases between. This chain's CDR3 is CASREQGSDYGYTF. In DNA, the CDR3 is TGTGCCAGCAGGGAACAAGGGTCAGACTATGGCTACACCTTC.

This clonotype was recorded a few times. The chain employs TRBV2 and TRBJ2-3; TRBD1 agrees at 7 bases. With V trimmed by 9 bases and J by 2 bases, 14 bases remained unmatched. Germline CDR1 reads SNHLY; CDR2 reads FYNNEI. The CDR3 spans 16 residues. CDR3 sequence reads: CASLRGLDESTDTQYF. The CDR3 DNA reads TGTGCCAGTCTAAGGGGGCTAGACGAGTCCACAGATACGCAGTATTTT.

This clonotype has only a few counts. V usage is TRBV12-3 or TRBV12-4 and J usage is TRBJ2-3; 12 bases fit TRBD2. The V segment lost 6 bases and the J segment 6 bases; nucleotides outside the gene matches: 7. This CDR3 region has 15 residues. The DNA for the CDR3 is TGTGCCAGCAGCAGGACTAGCGGGGATACCGATACGCAGTATTTT. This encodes CASSRTSGDTDTQYF.

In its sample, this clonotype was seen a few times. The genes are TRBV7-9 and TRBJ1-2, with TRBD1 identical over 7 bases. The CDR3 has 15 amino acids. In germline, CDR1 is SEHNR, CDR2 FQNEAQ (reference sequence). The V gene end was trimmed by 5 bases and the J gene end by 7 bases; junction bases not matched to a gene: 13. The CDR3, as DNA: TGTGCCAGCAGCGTAATCGGGACAGCCTTGAGTGGCTACACCTTC. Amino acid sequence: CASSVIGTALSGYTF.

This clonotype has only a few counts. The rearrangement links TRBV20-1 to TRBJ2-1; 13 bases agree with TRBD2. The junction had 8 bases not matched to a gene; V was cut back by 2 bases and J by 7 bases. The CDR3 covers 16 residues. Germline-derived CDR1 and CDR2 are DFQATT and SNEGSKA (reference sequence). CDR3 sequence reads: CSARPRTSGGPNEQFF. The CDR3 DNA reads TGCAGTGCTAGACCGAGGACTAGCGGGGGCCCTAATGAGCAGTTCTTC.

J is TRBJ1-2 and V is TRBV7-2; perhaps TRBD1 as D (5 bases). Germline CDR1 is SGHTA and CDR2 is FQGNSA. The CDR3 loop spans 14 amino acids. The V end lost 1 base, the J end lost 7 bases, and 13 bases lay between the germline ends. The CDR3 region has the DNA TGTGCCAGCAGCTTAGGGCAGGCGAGGGGTGGCTACACCTTC. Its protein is CASSLGQARGGYTF.

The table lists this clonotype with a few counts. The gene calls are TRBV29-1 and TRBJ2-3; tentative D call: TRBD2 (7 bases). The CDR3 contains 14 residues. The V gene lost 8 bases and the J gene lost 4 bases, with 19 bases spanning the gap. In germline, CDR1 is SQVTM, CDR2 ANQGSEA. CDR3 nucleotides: TGCAGCTCTGCGAGGGGGGGCTTGTCAGATACGCAGTATTTT. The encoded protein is CSSARGGLSDTQYF.

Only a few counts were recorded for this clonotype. The CDR3, as DNA: TGTGCCAGCAGCTCCCGGGACAGGGGGCGAAATTCACCCCTCCACTTT. Encoded protein: CASSSRDRGRNSPLHF. The chain joins TRBV7-2 to TRBJ1-6; TRBD1 matches at 12 bases. With 4 bases clipped from V and 7 bases from J, the junction kept 5 bases outside the gene matches. CDR3 size: 16 residues. The V gene's germline CDR1 is SGHTA and CDR2 FQGNSA.

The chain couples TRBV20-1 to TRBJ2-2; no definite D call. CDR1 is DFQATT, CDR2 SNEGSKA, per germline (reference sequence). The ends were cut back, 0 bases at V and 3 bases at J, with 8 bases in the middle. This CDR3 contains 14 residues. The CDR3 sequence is CSARDRYYTGELFF. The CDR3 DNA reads TGCAGTGCTAGAGATAGGTATTACACCGGGGAGCTGTTTTTT.

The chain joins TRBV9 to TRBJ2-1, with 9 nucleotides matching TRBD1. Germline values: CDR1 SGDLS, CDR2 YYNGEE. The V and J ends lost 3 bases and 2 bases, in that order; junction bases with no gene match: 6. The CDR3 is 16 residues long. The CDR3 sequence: CASSATGGLAYNEQFF. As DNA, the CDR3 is TGTGCCAGCAGCGCGACAGGGGGGCTCGCCTACAATGAGCAGTTCTTC. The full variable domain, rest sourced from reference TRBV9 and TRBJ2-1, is DSGVTQTPKHLITATGQRVTLRCSPRSGDLSVYWYQQSLDQGLQFLIQYYNGEERAKGNILERFSAQQFPDLHSELNLSSLELGDSALYFCASSATGGLAYNEQFFGPGTRLTVL.

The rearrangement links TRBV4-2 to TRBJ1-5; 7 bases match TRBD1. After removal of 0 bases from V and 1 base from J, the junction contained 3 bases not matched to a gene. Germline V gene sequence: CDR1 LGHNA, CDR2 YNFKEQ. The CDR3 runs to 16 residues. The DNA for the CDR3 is TGTGCCAGCAGCCAAGAGGGACAGTCCAGCAATCAGCCCCAGCATTTT. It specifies CASSQEGQSSNQPQHF.

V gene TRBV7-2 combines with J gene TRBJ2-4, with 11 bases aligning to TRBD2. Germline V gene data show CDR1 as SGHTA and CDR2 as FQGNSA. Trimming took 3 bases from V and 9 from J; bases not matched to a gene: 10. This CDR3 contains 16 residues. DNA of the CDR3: TGTGCCAGCAGCTTTAGTTTAGCGGGGGGGCGAGGCATTCAGTACTTC. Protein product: CASSFSLAGGRGIQYF.

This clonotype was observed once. CDR3 sequence: CATSDPDRGWGYTF. CDR3 DNA: TGTGCCACCAGTGACCCTGACAGGGGCTGGGGCTACACCTTC. The V gene is TRBV24-1, the J gene TRBJ1-2; 8 bases line up with TRBD1. Trimming at V came to 4 bases and at J to 8 bases, leaving 8 bases not matched to a gene. Looked up from germline, CDR1 is KGHDR and CDR2 is SFDVKD. The CDR3 has 14 amino acids.

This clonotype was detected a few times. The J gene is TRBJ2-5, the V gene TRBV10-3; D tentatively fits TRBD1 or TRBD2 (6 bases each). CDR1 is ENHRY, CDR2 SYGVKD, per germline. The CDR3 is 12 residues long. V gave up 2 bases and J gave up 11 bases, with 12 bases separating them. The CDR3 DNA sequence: TGTGCCATCAGTGAGACGAGGGGGGAGCAGTACTTC. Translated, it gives CAISETRGEQYF.

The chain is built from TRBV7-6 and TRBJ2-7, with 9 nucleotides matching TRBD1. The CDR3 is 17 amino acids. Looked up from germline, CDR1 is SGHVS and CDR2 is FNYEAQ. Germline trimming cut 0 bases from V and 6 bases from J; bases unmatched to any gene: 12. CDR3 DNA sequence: TGTGCCAGCAGCTTAGCGCCCTTGGGGGACAGGGTTATCGAGCAGTACTTC. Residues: CASSLAPLGDRVIEQYF.

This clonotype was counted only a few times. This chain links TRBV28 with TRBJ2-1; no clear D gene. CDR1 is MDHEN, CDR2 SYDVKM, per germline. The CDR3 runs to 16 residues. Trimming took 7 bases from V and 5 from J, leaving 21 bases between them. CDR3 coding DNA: TGTGCCAGCACCACAATTGAGACAAGAGATAACAATGAGCAGTTCTTC. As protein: CASTTIETRDNNEQFF.

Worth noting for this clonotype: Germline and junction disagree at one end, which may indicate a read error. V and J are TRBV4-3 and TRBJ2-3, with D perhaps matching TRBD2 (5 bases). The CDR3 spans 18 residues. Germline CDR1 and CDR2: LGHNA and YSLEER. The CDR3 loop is CASGNINRGMELLDTQCF. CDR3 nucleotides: TGCGCCAGCGGCAACATAAACAGAGGGATGGAGCTTTTGGATACGCAGTGTTTT.

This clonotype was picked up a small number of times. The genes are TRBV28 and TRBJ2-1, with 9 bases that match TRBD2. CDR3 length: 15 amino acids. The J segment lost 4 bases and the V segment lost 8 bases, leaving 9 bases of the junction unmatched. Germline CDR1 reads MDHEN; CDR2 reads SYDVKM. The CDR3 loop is CASRELAGFYNEQFF. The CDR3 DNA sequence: TGTGCCAGCCGCGAACTAGCGGGTTTTTACAATGAGCAGTTCTTC.

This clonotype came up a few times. The CDR3 is CASSYDRRPGNPSNQPQHF. The DNA for the CDR3 is TGTGCCAGCAGTTACGATCGTCGTCCGGGGAACCCTAGCAATCAGCCCCAGCATTTT. This rearrangement joins TRBV6-2 or TRBV6-3 to TRBJ1-5; no clear D gene. V shed 2 bases and J shed 0 bases, with 20 bases lying between them. CDR3 length: 19 amino acids. Germline V gene sequence: CDR1 MNHEY, CDR2 SVGEGT.

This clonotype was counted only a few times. The CDR3 region is CASSQTGGESPLHF. The DNA for the CDR3 is TGTGCCAGCAGTCAGACAGGGGGGGAATCACCCCTCCACTTT. V usage is TRBV7-3 and J usage is TRBJ1-6, with 9 bases identical to TRBD1. Germline trimming cut 6 bases from V and 10 bases from J; bases unmatched to any gene: 7. Germline V CDR1 and CDR2: SGHTA, FQGTGA. The CDR3 is 14 amino acids.

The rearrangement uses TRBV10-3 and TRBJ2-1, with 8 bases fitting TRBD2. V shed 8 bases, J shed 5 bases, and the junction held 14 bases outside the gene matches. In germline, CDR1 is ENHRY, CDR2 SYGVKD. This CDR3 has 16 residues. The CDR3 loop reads CAIGPTSGTIHNEQFF. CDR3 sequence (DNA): TGTGCCATCGGACCAACTAGCGGAACGATCCACAATGAGCAGTTCTTC.

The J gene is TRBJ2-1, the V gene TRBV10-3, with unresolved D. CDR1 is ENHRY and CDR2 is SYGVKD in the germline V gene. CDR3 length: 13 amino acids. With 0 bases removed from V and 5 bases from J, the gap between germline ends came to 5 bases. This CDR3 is CAISESVDNEQFF. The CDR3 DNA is TGTGCCATCAGTGAGTCGGTGGACAATGAGCAGTTCTTC.

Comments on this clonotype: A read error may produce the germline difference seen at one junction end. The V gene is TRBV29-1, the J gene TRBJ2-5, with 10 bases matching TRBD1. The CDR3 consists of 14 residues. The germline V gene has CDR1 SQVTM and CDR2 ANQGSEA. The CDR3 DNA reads TGCAGCGTCGGGCTGTCTGGACAGGGGGAGACCCAGGACTTC. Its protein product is CSVGLSGQGETQDF.

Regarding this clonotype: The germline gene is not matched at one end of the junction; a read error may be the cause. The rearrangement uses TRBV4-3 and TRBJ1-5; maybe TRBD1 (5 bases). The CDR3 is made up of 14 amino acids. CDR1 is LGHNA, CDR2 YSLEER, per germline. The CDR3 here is CTSSQVTGEVPQHF. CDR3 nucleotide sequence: TGCACCAGCAGCCAAGTTACAGGTGAAGTGCCCCAGCATTTT.

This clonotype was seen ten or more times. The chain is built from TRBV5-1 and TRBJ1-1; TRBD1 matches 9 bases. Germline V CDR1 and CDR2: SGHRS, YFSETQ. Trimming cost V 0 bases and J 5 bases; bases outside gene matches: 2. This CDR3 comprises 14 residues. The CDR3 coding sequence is TGCGCCAGCAGCTTGGGACAGGGGGTGACTGAAGCTTTCTTT. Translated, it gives CASSLGQGVTEAFF.

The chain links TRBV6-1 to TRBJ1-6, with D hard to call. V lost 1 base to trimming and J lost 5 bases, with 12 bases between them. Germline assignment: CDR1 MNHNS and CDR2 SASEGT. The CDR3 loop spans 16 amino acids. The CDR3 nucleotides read TGTGCCAGCAGTGAAGGGACGGTGAATCATAATTCACCCCTCCACTTT. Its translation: CASSEGTVNHNSPLHF.